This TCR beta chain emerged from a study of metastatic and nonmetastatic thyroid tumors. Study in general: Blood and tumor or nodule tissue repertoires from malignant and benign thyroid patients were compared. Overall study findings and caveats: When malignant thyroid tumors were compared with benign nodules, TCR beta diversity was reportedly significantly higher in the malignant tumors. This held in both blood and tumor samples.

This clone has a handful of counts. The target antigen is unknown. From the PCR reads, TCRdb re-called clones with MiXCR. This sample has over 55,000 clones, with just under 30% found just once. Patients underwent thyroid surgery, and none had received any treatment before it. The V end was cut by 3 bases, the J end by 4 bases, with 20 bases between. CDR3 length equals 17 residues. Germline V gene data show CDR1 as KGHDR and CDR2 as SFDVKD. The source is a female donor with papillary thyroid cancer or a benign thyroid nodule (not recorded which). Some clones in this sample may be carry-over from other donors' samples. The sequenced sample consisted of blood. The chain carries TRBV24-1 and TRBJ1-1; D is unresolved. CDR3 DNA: TGTGCCACCAGTGATGGGCAGCTAGACGTCTGGGGCACTGAAGCTTTCTTT. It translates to CATSDGQLDVWGTEAFF.